The sequence of this TCR beta chain was determined in a study of blood T cell repertoires in COVID-19. The overall study: Samples taken during acute and convalescent COVID-19 were collected in the United States, Italy and Spain.

In the source study's methods: Estimated nucleated cell counts came from reference gene primer amplification. The data were produced by immunoSEQ multiplex PCR, yet TCRdb's version contains in-frame clones alone and is incomplete. Clone size and V and J calls were adopted from that table, with D and trimming inferred from the DNA. The sample has approximately 84,000 clones; roughly 79% are singletons. CDR3 length equals 14 residues. Germline V CDR1 and CDR2: MNHEY, SMNVEV (reference sequence). The J segment lost 7 bases and the V segment lost 5 bases, leaving 5 bases of the junction unmatched. The chain recombines TRBV27 with TRBJ1-6, with TRBD1 matching 7 bases. Sample: peripheral blood. The receptor was isolated from a human donor in a cohort sampled during active COVID-19. DNA for the CDR3: TGTGCCAGCAGTCCGGGGACAGCGAATTCACCCCTCCACTTT. Translation: CASSPGTANSPLHF.